This T cell receptor beta chain was found in a study of T cell repertoires in aging, cancer and after chemotherapy. In the study overall: About 8.8 million TCR reads were in the whole dataset. General observations from the study: Across the chemotherapy interval, each cancer cohort showed higher median generation probability, suggesting thymic rebound.

Multiplex touch-down PCR with TRB-A/B primers amplified rearranged V-D-J TRB sequences. TCRdb independently ran MiXCR on the multiplex PCR reads; one entry per CDR3 protein. The sample lists 2,700 or so distinct CDR3 sequences; roughly a third were seen once. This CDR3 contains 15 residues. Germline V gene sequence: CDR1 SGHTA, CDR2 FQGNSA. With respect to this clonotype: Its target is unknown. This sequence may be a read error, since a much larger clone differs from it by one base.

The template was genomic DNA from peripheral blood, not RNA. The receptor was derived from a human donor with a solid tumor. This sequence joins TRBV7-2 and TRBJ1-5; 7 nucleotides agree with TRBD1. Sequenced input: blood. In DNA, the CDR3 is TGTGCCAGCAGCTTATTTGAGGGGGCAAGTCAGCCCCTGCATTTT. Its protein product is CASSLFEGASQPLHF.